These 2 T cell receptor beta chains came from one sample sequenced in a study of cytomegalovirus exposure and HLA in healthy donors. 60 Vbeta and 13 Jbeta primers were used in PCR. Sequencing was performed with immunoSEQ multiplex PCR; in TCRdb, only in-frame clones are kept and a portion is missing. The table shows 150,000 to 200,000 clones, with roughly 75% occurring only once. Sequencing was performed on PBMCs. The source is a man aged 35 to 55 in good health and CMV-seronegative.

This chain uses TRBV27 with TRBJ1-6, with a weak D call TRBD1 (5 bases). The V gene's germline CDR1 is MNHEY and CDR2 SMNVEV (reference sequence). The ends were cut back, 7 bases at V and 6 bases at J, with 16 bases in the middle. The CDR3 sequence is 15 residues long. CDR3 loop: CASNPPGLSNSPLHF. In DNA, the CDR3 is TGTGCCAGCAACCCTCCGGGACTGTCTAATTCACCCCTCCACTTT.

This clone was picked up one time. The chain combines TRBV7-9 with TRBJ1-2; a weak D match, TRBD1 (5 bases). The CDR3 spans 14 residues. Trimming removed 3 bases from V and 3 bases from J, with 11 bases in between. CDR1 SEHNR and CDR2 FQNEAQ come from the germline V gene (reference sequence). CDR3 nucleotides: TGTGCCAGCAGCTTCAGGGCCTTGGACTATGGCTACACCTTC. Protein: CASSFRALDYGYTF.